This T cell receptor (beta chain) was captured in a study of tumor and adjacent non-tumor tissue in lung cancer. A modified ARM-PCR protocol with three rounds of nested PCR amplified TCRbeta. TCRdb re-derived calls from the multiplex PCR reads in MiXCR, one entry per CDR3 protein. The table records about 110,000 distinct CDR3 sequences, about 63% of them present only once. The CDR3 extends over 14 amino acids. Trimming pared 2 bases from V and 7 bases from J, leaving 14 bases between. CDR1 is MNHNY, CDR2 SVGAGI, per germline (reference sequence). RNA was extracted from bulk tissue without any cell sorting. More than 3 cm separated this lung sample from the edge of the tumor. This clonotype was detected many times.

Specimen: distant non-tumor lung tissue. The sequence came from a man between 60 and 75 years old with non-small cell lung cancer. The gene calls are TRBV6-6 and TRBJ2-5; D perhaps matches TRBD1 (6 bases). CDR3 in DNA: TGTGCCAGCAGTTACGGCCAGGGGATAGGGACCCAGTACTTC. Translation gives CASSYGQGIGTQYF.